The present TCR beta chain was sequenced within a study of cytomegalovirus exposure and HLA in healthy donors. Vbeta (60) and Jbeta (13) primers were used in the PCR. Some clones are missing from TCRdb's copy, which holds only in-frame ones; the method was immunoSEQ multiplex PCR. This sample has about 85,000 clones; roughly 80% occur once, and the top ten carry roughly 1.9%. This clone was detected only a few times. CDR1 is MNHEY, CDR2 SVGAGI, per germline. There are 13 residues in the CDR3. After removal of 4 bases from V and 8 bases from J, the junction contained 2 bases not matched to a gene. Sequenced: PBMCs. J is TRBJ1-4 and V is TRBV6-5, with 9 bases fitting TRBD1. The sequence came from a boy between 10 and 17 years old in good health and CMV-seronegative. This CDR3 is CASSWTGDEKLFF. CDR3 bases: TGTGCCAGCAGTTGGACAGGGGACGAAAAACTGTTTTTT.